This paragraph covers one T cell receptor beta chain sequence. Its antigen is still unknown. TCRdb re-analysed the reads in MiXCR, keeping a single row per CDR3 protein. Of 600,000 to 800,000 distinct CDR3 sequences listed, about 24% were seen once; the top ten hold approximately 8.2%. The record originates from a study of T cell repertoires in cytomegalovirus infection. Study-wide context: Matching HLA type and CMV infection were both indicated by public TCR beta signatures.

General study findings and limits: Summed frequency of public TCR beta families distinguished CMV carriers with the relevant HLA. There were HLA-C-restricted CMV-specific TCR beta clonotypes dominating the ex vivo response.

The sample consisted of CD8+ T cells from PBMCs. The receptor was derived from a human donor in good health (CMV status not recorded). Some clones in this sample may be carry-over from other donors' samples.

The CDR3 region is CASGLSGLAGGTDTQYF. Written as DNA, the CDR3 is TGTGCTAGTGGTTTGTCTGGACTAGCGGGGGGCACAGATACGCAGTATTTT. The rearrangement links TRBV12-5 to TRBJ2-3; 13 bases match TRBD2. Germline V gene data show CDR1 as LGHNT and CDR2 as FRNRAP. J lost 1 base, V lost 2 bases, and 3 bases had no gene match. This CDR3 contains 17 residues.